What follows are 7 T cell receptor beta chains derived from one specimen sequenced in a study of blood T cell repertoires in COVID-19. Assay used: immunoSEQ multiplex PCR; TCRdb lists only in-frame clones, some missing. Of 370,000 or so clones in the sample, around 87% are singletons; the top ten hold under 1.5%. The sequenced sample was PBMCs or T cells enriched from blood (not recorded which). Receptor source: a man in his thirties or forties who had recovered from COVID-19.

V gene TRBV12-3 or TRBV12-4 combines with J gene TRBJ2-5; D is undetermined. The CDR3 length is 12 residues. V lost 3 bases to trimming and J lost 3 bases, with 5 bases between them. Here the CDR3 reads CASSFYKETQYF. The DNA of the CDR3 is TGTGCCAGCAGTTTTTATAAAGAGACCCAGTACTTC.

The J gene is TRBJ2-3, the V gene TRBV3-1 (or the pseudogene TRBV3-2); 7 bases are a match to TRBD2. V dropped 4 bases and J dropped 5; count of bases not matched to a gene: 9. There are 15 residues in the CDR3. The germline V gene has CDR1 LGHDT and CDR2 YNNKEL (reference sequence). The CDR3 region has the DNA TGTGCCAGCAGCCTGCGGGGGTTCGAGAGAGATACGCAGTATTTT. Protein sequence: CASSLRGFERDTQYF.

Concerning this clone itself: Its ends do not fully match the called genes, so a read error is possible. V is TRBV5-6 and J is TRBJ1-2; a weak D match, TRBD1 (6 bases). CDR3 length equals 13 residues. Germline V lookup: CDR1 SGHDT, CDR2 YYEEEE. CDR3 amino acids: CASNLGAEKSGAF. DNA of the CDR3: TGTGCCAGCAACTTGGGGGCGGAGAAGTCGGGAGCCTTC.

This chain joins TRBV5-6 and TRBJ2-2; D is undetermined. The CDR3 runs to 13 residues. Trimming took 0 bases from V and 6 from J, leaving 6 bases between them. The V gene's germline CDR1 is SGHDT and CDR2 YYEEEE. CDR3 sequence reads: CASSLVSSGELFF. DNA of the CDR3: TGTGCCAGCAGCTTGGTTTCGTCCGGGGAGCTGTTTTTT.

The chain carries TRBV4-3 and TRBJ1-6; D possibly corresponds to TRBD1 (5 bases). V lost 0 bases and J 14 bases, leaving 14 bases between the germline ends. CDR3 length equals 14 residues. Germline CDR1 is LGHNA and CDR2 is YSLEER. The CDR3 nucleotides read TGCGCCAGCAGCCAAGATTTATTTCAGGGAACCCTCCACTTT. It specifies CASSQDLFQGTLHF.

A single count supports this clone. V is TRBV6-2 or TRBV6-3 and J is TRBJ2-1, with D possibly being TRBD2 (7 bases). The CDR3 spans 16 residues. V was trimmed by 5 bases and J by 4 bases, leaving 18 bases between them. Per the germline V gene, CDR1 is MNHEY and CDR2 is SVGEGT. In nucleotides, the CDR3 is TGTGCCAGCAGTATTCTGCGGGGGCCAAATTACAATGAGCAGTTCTTC. It yields the protein CASSILRGPNYNEQFF.

This chain uses TRBV2 with TRBJ1-5; D is uncertain. CDR1 and CDR2 from the germline V gene are SNHLY and FYNNEI. The germline V and J ends were trimmed by 4 bases and 1 base, with 8 bases remaining between them. This CDR3 is 14 amino acids long. Written as DNA, the CDR3 is TGTGCCAGCAGTGCCGAGCCCAGCAATCAGCCCCAGCATTTT. Translation: CASSAEPSNQPQHF.